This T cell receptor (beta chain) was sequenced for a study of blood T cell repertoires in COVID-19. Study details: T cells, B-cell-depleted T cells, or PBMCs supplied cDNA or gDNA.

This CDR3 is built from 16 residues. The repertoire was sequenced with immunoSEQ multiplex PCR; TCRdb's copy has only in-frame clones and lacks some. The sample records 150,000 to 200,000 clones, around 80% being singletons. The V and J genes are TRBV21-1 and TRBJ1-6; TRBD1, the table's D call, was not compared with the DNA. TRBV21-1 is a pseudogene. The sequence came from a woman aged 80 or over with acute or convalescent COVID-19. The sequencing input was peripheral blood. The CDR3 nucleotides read TGTGCCAGCAGCCCCAAGGCAGGGGGCGAGAATTCACCCCTCCACTTT. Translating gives CASSPKAGGENSPLHF.